Following are 26 T cell receptor beta chains from one sample sequenced in a study of CD8+ T cells in alopecia areata. Treatment: oral pan-JAK inhibitor, 5-10 mg twice daily. Extracted RNA was reverse transcribed into cDNA, the sequencing template. Sequencing was performed with immunoSEQ multiplex PCR; in TCRdb, only in-frame clones are kept and a portion is missing. In the table there are fewer than 250,000 clones, 55% to 70% of which are singletons. The material was CD4+ T cells sorted from blood, obtained at week 4, from a patient treated with tofacitinib. The receptors were sampled from a human donor with alopecia areata.

This chain links TRBV4-3 with TRBJ2-6; weak D call: TRBD1 (5 bases). Germline V lookup: CDR1 LGHNA, CDR2 YSLEER. Trimming shortened V by 4 bases and J by 1 base, and 11 bases separated the two germline ends. The CDR3 length is 16 residues. This CDR3 is CASSPFGQSGANVLTF. The DNA of the CDR3 is TGCGCCAGCAGCCCTTTTGGACAATCTGGGGCCAACGTCCTGACTTTC.

This clone was seen only a few times. The rearrangement joins TRBV2 to TRBJ2-2, with D unresolved. The V and J ends lost 1 base and 4 bases respectively, with 7 bases between them. The CDR3 loop spans 14 amino acids. Per the germline V gene, CDR1 is SNHLY and CDR2 is FYNNEI. CDR3 in DNA: TGTGCCAGCAGTGAAGGCCCGACCACCGGGGAGCTGTTTTTT. Protein sequence: CASSEGPTTGELFF.

The chain has TRBV5-1 and TRBJ1-1; perhaps TRBD1 as D (5 bases). Germline loops: CDR1 SGHRS, CDR2 YFSETQ. The CDR3 length is 14 residues. V lost 5 bases and J lost 1, with 12 bases in between. In DNA, the CDR3 is TGCGCCAGCAGTGAGCAGGGAAGGAACACTGAAGCTTTCTTT. This translates into CASSEQGRNTEAFF.

This clone appeared a few times. This chain connects TRBV30 to TRBJ2-3; the match to TRBD2 covers 11 bases. The J segment lost 8 bases and the V segment lost 1 base, leaving 8 bases of the junction unmatched. This CDR3 is built from 15 residues. In germline, CDR1 is GTSNPN, CDR2 SVGIG (reference sequence). The CDR3 is CAWSEFLAGGGTQYF. CDR3 in DNA: TGTGCCTGGAGTGAATTCCTAGCGGGAGGAGGTACGCAGTATTTT.

In its sample, this clone was seen a few times. CDR3 sequence: CAIRSGGQETQYF. CDR3 sequence (DNA): TGTGCCATCAGGAGCGGGGGCCAAGAGACCCAGTACTTC. The chain recombines TRBV10-3 with TRBJ2-5; 8 nucleotides match TRBD2. Germline-derived CDR1 and CDR2 are ENHRY and SYGVKD. Trimming took 6 bases from V and 1 from J; bases not matched to a gene: 1. This CDR3 has 13 residues.

This chain joins TRBV29-1 and TRBJ2-1; D remains unclear. Germline CDR1 is SQVTM and CDR2 is ANQGSEA. V lost 4 bases and J 2 bases, leaving 9 bases between the germline ends. This CDR3 is built from 13 residues. The CDR3: CSVADPTYNEQFF. CDR3 DNA sequence: TGCAGCGTTGCGGACCCCACCTACAATGAGCAGTTCTTC.

This clone was counted a single time. V is TRBV30 and J is TRBJ1-5; no definite D call. Trimming took 1 base from V and 5 from J, leaving 6 bases between them. Germline V gene data show CDR1 as GTSNPN and CDR2 as SVGIG (reference sequence). The length of the CDR3 is 12 residues. CDR3 region: CAWSADDQPQHF. The CDR3, as DNA: TGTGCCTGGAGTGCGGACGATCAGCCCCAGCATTTT.

The chain couples TRBV19 to TRBJ1-5; maybe TRBD1 (5 bases). The V gene's germline CDR1 is LNHDA and CDR2 SQIVND (reference sequence). The CDR3 loop spans 14 amino acids. Trimming left V 6 bases short and J 3 bases short, with 12 bases between. The CDR3 DNA is TGTGCCAGTAGGATGGAGGGGTACAATCAGCCCCAGCATTTT. Encoded protein: CASRMEGYNQPQHF.

This clone has a handful of counts. The chain recombines TRBV29-1 with TRBJ2-3, with TRBD2 as a possible D gene (6 bases). Trimming cost V 7 bases and J 3 bases, with 11 bases left between them. The CDR3 totals 12 residues. CDR1 is SQVTM, CDR2 ANQGSEA, per germline. CDR3 residues: CSGEEGTDTQYF. Written as DNA, the CDR3 is TGCAGCGGCGAGGAGGGAACAGATACGCAGTATTTT.

The rearrangement joins TRBV14 to TRBJ2-5, with 12 bases that match TRBD1. V dropped 3 bases and J dropped 4; count of bases not matched to a gene: 6. The CDR3 sequence is 16 residues long. Germline CDR1 SGHDN, CDR2 FVKESK. Here the CDR3 DNA reads TGTGCCAGCAGCCATTTGGGACAGGGGGCGCGAGAGACCCAGTACTTC. It is translated as CASSHLGQGARETQYF. The full variable domain, with the rest looked up from reference TRBV14 and TRBJ2-5, is EAGVTQFPSHSVIEKGQTVTLRCDPISGHDNLYWYRRVMGKEIKFLLHFVKESKQDESGMPNNRFLAERTGGTYSTLKVQPAELEDSGVYFCASSHLGQGARETQYFGPGTRLLVL.

The chain has TRBV29-1 and TRBJ1-2, with D maybe TRBD1 (5 bases). In germline, CDR1 is SQVTM, CDR2 ANQGSEA. The CDR3 is 12 amino acids. Trimming removed 6 bases from V and 2 bases from J, with 10 bases in between. This chain's CDR3 is CSVYGGNYGYTF. The CDR3 DNA reads as TGCAGCGTCTACGGGGGAAACTATGGCTACACCTTC.

V usage is TRBV18 and J usage is TRBJ1-5, with 10 bases that match TRBD1. This CDR3 comprises 16 residues. CDR1 and CDR2 from the germline V gene are KGHSH and LQKENI. J gave up 9 bases and V 3 bases, and 11 bases lay outside the gene matches. The CDR3 region is CASSPGTGASGWPQHF. The CDR3 region has the DNA TGTGCCAGCTCACCGGGGACAGGGGCCTCGGGGTGGCCCCAGCATTTT.

This clone was seen a few times. J is TRBJ2-2 and V is TRBV5-1, with 7 bases matching TRBD2. CDR1 is SGHRS and CDR2 is YFSETQ in the germline V gene. V shed 4 bases and J 5 bases; nucleotides not matched to a gene: 5. CDR3 length equals 14 residues. The CDR3, as DNA: TGCGCCAGCAGCCCAGGACTAGTTACCGGGGAGCTGTTTTTT. It yields the protein CASSPGLVTGELFF.

This chain links TRBV2 with TRBJ2-1, with 9 bases fitting TRBD2. The CDR3 totals 15 residues. V trimming: 6 bases; J trimming: 0 bases; junction bases outside the gene matches: 3. CDR1 is SNHLY and CDR2 is FYNNEI in the germline V gene. CDR3 in amino acids: CASRSGRSSYNEQFF. CDR3 nucleotide sequence: TGTGCCAGCAGGAGCGGGAGGAGCTCCTACAATGAGCAGTTCTTC.

This clone showed up just once. The V gene is TRBV2, the J gene TRBJ2-5, with D hard to call. Germline-derived CDR1 and CDR2 are SNHLY and FYNNEI. The CDR3 runs to 12 residues. Trimming took 6 bases from V and 13 from J, leaving 18 bases between them. The CDR3 is CASSQMIPQGYF. Written as DNA, the CDR3 is TGTGCCAGCAGCCAGATGATCCCTCAAGGGTACTTC.

The chain combines TRBV9 with TRBJ2-3; no reliable D call. V was cut by 3 bases and J by 2 bases, with 7 bases left in between. The CDR3 has 13 amino acids. Per the germline V gene, CDR1 is SGDLS and CDR2 is YYNGEE. The CDR3 DNA follows: TGTGCCAGCAGCGCATTTACCACAGATACGCAGTATTTT. Translated: CASSAFTTDTQYF.

J is TRBJ2-5 and V is TRBV2, with 7 bases identical to TRBD2. The junction had 7 bases not matched to a gene; V was cut back by 0 bases and J by 0 bases. The CDR3 spans 17 residues. CDR1 SNHLY and CDR2 FYNNEI come from the germline V gene. CDR3 coding DNA: TGTGCCAGCAGTGAAGCCCCACTCGGGACTAACCAAGAGACCCAGTACTTC. Protein product: CASSEAPLGTNQETQYF.

The chain has TRBV7-2 and TRBJ1-4; 7 bases match TRBD1. Losses at the gene ends were 4 bases for V and 2 bases for J; bases not matched to a gene: 7. The CDR3 is 16 amino acids. CDR1 SGHTA and CDR2 FQGNSA come from the germline V gene. The CDR3 DNA sequence: TGTGCCAGCAGCTACCAAACAGGGGTCACTAATGAAAAACTGTTTTTT. Amino acids: CASSYQTGVTNEKLFF.

The V and J genes are TRBV15 and TRBJ1-1; D call uncertain. V shed 3 bases and J shed 4 bases, with 24 bases lying between them. Germline V gives CDR1 LNHNV, CDR2 YYDKDF (reference sequence). This CDR3 has 18 residues. This CDR3 is CATSSINALRRGGTEAFF. CDR3 coding DNA: TGTGCCACCAGCAGCATTAACGCCCTGCGACGGGGAGGCACTGAAGCTTTCTTT.

The gene calls are TRBV28 and TRBJ2-7; tentatively, D is TRBD1 (6 bases). Germline CDR1 reads MDHEN; CDR2 reads SYDVKM. Trimming pared 8 bases from V and 6 bases from J, leaving 23 bases between. CDR3 length: 15 residues. The CDR3 DNA sequence: TGTGCCAGCCTGCCTCCTCAGGGGAAACAAGCCGAGCAGTACTTC. As protein: CASLPPQGKQAEQYF.

This clone was observed a handful of times. The chain has TRBV21-1 and TRBJ2-7; the D segment call TRBD1 is taken from the table without a DNA check. TRBV21-1 is listed as a pseudogene. The CDR3 is made up of 17 amino acids. CDR3 DNA sequence: TGTGCCAGCAGAGGAAAGGGCCCGGGGCAGGGGGGCTACGAGCAGTACTTC. It specifies CASRGKGPGQGGYEQYF.

This clone was seen just once. J is TRBJ2-1 and V is TRBV29-1, with 9 bases fitting TRBD2. V shed 7 bases and J 2 bases; nucleotides not matched to a gene: 6. CDR1 is SQVTM, CDR2 ANQGSEA, per germline. The CDR3 has 14 amino acids. The CDR3 here is CSATTSGTYNEQFF. CDR3 sequence (DNA): TGCAGCGCCACGACTAGCGGTACCTACAATGAGCAGTTCTTC.

Only a few counts were recorded for this clone. This sequence joins TRBV29-1 and TRBJ2-1, with D possibly matching TRBD2 (6 bases). This CDR3 contains 15 residues. The germline CDR1 and CDR2 sequences are SQVTM and ANQGSEA. Trimming removed 5 bases from V and 0 bases from J, with 14 bases in between. The chain's CDR3 is CSVSRAGTSYNEQFF. CDR3 nucleotides: TGCAGCGTTAGTCGGGCGGGGACCTCCTACAATGAGCAGTTCTTC.

This clone is categorized as medium-sized. The chain recombines TRBV29-1 with TRBJ1-1; TRBD1 matches at 7 bases. The CDR3 totals 11 residues. The junction had 3 bases not matched to a gene; V was cut back by 6 bases and J by 5 bases. Germline V gives CDR1 SQVTM, CDR2 ANQGSEA. The CDR3 protein is CSVEQGTEAFF. The CDR3 DNA reads as TGCAGCGTCGAACAGGGGACTGAAGCTTTCTTT.

V and J are TRBV28 and TRBJ2-2; D unresolved. V was pared by 5 bases and J by 13 bases, with 20 bases between. From germline, CDR1 is MDHEN and CDR2 SYDVKM. This CDR3 has 14 amino acids. The CDR3 here is CASSILPPPVRLFF. CDR3 nucleotide sequence: TGTGCCAGCAGTATCCTACCACCACCCGTTAGGCTGTTTTTT.

This chain connects TRBV6-5 to TRBJ1-5; 7 nucleotides agree with TRBD1. V dropped 6 bases and J dropped 4; count of bases not matched to a gene: 9. Germline V gene sequence: CDR1 MNHEY, CDR2 SVGAGI. The CDR3 is 15 amino acids. CDR3 protein: CASSSRGLQNQPQHF. The CDR3 DNA follows: TGTGCCAGCAGCTCCAGGGGGTTGCAGAATCAGCCCCAGCATTTT.